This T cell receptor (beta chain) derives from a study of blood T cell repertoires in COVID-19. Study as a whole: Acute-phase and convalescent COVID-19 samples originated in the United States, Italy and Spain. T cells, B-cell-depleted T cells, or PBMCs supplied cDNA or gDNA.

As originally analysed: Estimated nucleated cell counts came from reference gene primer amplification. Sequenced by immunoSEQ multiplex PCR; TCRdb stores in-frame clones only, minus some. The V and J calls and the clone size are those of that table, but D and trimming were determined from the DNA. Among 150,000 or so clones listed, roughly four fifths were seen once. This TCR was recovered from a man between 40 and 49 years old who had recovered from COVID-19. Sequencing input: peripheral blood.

Written as DNA, the CDR3 is TGTGCCAGCAGTTTATCAGGGGCAGATACGCAGTATTTT. This encodes CASSLSGADTQYF. The rearrangement uses TRBV28 and TRBJ2-3; weak D call: TRBD1 (6 bases). Trimming cost V 1 base and J 4 bases, with 6 bases left between them. The CDR3 is 13 residues long. Germline CDR1 is MDHEN and CDR2 is SYDVKM.